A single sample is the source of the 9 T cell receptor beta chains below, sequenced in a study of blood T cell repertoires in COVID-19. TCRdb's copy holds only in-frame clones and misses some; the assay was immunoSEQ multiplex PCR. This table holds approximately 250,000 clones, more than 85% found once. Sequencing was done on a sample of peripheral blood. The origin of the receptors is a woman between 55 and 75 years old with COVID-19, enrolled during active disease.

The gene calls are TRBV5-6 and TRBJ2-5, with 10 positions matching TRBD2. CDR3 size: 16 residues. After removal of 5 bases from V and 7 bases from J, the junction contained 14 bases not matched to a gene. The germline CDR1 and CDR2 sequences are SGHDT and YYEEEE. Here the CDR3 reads CASSPIRLAGLGTQYF. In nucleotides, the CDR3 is TGTGCCAGCAGTCCTATCCGACTAGCGGGCCTCGGGACCCAGTACTTC.

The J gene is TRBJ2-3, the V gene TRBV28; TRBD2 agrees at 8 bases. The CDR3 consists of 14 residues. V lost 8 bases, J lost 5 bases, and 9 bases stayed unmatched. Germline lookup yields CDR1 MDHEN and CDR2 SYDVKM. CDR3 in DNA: TGTGCCAGCCGCCCGGGAGGGGGGGTAGATACGCAGTATTTT. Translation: CASRPGGGVDTQYF. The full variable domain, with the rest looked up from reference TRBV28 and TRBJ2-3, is DVKVTQSSRYLVKRTGEKVFLECVQDMDHENMFWYRQDPGLGLRLIYFSYDVKMKEKGDIPEGYSVSREKKERFSLILESASTNQTSMYLCASRPGGGVDTQYFGPGTRLTVL.

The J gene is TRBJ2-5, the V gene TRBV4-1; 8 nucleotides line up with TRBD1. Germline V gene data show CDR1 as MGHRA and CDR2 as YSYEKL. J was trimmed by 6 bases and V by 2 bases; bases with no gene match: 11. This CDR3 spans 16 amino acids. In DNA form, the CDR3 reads TGCGCCAGCAGCCAACAAGGACAGGGCCTACGAAAGACCCAGTACTTC. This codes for CASSQQGQGLRKTQYF.

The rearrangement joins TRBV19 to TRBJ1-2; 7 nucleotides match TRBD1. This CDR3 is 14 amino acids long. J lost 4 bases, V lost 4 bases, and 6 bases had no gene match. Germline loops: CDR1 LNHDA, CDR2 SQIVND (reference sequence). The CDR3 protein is CASSNDRAVYGYTF. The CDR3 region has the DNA TGTGCCAGTAGTAACGACAGGGCAGTCTATGGCTACACCTTC.

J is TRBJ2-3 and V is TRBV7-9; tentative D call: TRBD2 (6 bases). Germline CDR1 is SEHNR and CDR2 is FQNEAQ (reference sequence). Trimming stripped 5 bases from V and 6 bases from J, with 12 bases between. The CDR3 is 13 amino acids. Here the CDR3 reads CASSLDYPDTQYF. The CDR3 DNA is TGTGCCAGCAGCCTGGACTATCCCGATACGCAGTATTTT.

The CDR3 sequence: CASSIRGHTGSGNTIYF. Here the CDR3 DNA reads TGTGCCAGTAGTATTCGAGGACATACCGGCTCTGGAAACACCATATATTTT. The chain has TRBV19 and TRBJ1-3; possible D gene TRBD1, 5 bases. CDR1 is LNHDA and CDR2 is SQIVND in the germline V gene (reference sequence). Trimming shortened V by 3 bases and J by 0 bases, and 15 bases separated the two germline ends. The CDR3 consists of 17 residues.

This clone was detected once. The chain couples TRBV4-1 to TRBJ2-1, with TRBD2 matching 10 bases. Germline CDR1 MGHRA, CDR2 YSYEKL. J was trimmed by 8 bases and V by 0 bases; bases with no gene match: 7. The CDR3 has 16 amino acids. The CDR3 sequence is CASSQDPSGSIDEQFF. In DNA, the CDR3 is TGCGCCAGCAGCCAAGATCCTAGCGGGAGCATCGATGAGCAGTTCTTC.

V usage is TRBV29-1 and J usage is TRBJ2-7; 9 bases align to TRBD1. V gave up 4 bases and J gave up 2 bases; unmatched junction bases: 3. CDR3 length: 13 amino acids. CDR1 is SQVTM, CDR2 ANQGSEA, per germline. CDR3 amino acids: CSVGTGDTYEQYF. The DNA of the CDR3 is TGCAGCGTTGGGACAGGGGACACCTACGAGCAGTACTTC.

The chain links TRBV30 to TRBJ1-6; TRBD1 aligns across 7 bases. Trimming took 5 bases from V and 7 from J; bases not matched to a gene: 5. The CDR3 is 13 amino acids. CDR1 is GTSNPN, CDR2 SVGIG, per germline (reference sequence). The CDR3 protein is CAWGDSLNSPLHF. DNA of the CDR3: TGTGCCTGGGGGGACAGTCTCAATTCACCCCTCCACTTT.